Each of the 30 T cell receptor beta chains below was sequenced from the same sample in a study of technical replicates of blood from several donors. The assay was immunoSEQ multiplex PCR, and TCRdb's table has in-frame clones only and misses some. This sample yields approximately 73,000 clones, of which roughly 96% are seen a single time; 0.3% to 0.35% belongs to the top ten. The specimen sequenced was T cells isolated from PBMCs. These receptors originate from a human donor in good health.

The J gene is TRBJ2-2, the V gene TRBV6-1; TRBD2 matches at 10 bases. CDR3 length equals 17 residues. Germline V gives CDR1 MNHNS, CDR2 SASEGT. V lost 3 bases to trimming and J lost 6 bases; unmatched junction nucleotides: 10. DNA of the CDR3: TGTGCCAGCAGTGATATGGGACTAGCGTCTATCGCCGGGGAGCTGTTTTTT. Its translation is CASSDMGLASIAGELFF.

CDR3 loop: CASSPDSLRDYTF. DNA of the CDR3: TGTGCCAGCAGCCCCGACAGCCTTCGAGACTACACCTTC. The chain links TRBV11-1 to TRBJ1-2; D perhaps matches TRBD1 (5 bases). CDR3 size: 13 residues. Germline V gene lookup returns CDR1 SGHAT and CDR2 FQDESV (reference sequence). Between the trimmed V and J ends, which lost 5 bases and 10 bases, there was a span of 17 bases.

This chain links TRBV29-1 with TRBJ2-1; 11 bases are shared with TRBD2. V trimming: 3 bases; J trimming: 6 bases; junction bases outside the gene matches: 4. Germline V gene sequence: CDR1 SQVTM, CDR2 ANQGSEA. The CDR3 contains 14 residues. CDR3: CSVDTSGGPNEQFF. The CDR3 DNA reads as TGCAGCGTTGACACTAGCGGGGGTCCCAATGAGCAGTTCTTC.

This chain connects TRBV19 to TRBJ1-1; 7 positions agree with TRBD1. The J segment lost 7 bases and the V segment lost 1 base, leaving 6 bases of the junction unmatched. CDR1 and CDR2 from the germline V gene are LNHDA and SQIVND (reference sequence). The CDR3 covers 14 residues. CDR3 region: CASSIGQGGDEAFF. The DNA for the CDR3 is TGTGCCAGTAGTATAGGACAGGGTGGGGATGAAGCTTTCTTT.

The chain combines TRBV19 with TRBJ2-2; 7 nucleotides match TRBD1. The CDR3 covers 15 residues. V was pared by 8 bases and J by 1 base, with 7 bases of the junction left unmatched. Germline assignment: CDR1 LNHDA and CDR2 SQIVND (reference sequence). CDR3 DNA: TGTGCCAGTCACTCGACAGGGATGAACACCGGGGAGCTGTTTTTT. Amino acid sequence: CASHSTGMNTGELFF. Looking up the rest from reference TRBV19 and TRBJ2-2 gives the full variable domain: DGGITQSPKYLFRKEGQNVTLSCEQNLNHDAMYWYRQDPGQGLRLIYYSQIVNDFQKGDIAEGYSVSREKKESFPLTVTSAQKNPTAFYLCASHSTGMNTGELFFGEGSRLTVL.

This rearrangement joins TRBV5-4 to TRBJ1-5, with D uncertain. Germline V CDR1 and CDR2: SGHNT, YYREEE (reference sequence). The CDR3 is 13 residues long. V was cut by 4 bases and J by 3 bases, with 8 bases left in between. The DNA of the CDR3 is TGTGCCAGCAGCGAGGGAATCAATCAGCCCCAGCATTTT. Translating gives CASSEGINQPQHF.

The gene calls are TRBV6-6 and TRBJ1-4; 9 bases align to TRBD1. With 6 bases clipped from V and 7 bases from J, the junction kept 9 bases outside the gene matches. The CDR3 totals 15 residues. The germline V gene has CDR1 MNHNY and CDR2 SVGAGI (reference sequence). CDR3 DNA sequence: TGTGCCAGCAGCCTTTCGGGACAGGGAGGTGAAAAACTGTTTTTT. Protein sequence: CASSLSGQGGEKLFF.

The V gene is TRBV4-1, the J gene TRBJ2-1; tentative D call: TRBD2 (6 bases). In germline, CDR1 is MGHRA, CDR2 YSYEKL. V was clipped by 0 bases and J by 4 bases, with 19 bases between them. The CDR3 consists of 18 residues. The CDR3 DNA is TGCGCCAGCAGCCAAGATCGGCCCCCGGCTAGCGCTTACAATGAGCAGTTCTTC. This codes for CASSQDRPPASAYNEQFF.

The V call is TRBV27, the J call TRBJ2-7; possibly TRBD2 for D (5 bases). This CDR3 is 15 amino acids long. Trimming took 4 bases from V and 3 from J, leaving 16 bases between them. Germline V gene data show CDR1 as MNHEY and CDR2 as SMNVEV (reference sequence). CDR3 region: CASSSGLSSFYEQYF. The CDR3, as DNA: TGTGCCAGCAGTTCAGGACTGAGCAGCTTCTACGAGCAGTACTTC.

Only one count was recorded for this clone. CDR3 amino acids: CSVAAGNGYEQYF. The CDR3 DNA is TGCAGCGTTGCAGCAGGGAATGGTTACGAGCAGTACTTC. The chain uses TRBV29-1 and TRBJ2-7; maybe TRBD1 (5 bases). The CDR3 contains 13 residues. The germline V and J ends were trimmed by 4 bases and 4 bases, with 14 bases remaining between them. Germline V gives CDR1 SQVTM, CDR2 ANQGSEA.

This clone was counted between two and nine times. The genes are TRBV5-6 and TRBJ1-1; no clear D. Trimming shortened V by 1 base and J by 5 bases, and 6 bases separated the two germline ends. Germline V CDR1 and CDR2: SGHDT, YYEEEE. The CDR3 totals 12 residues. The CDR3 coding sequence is TGTGCCAGCAGCTTGATCACAACTGAAGCTTTCTTT. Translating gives CASSLITTEAFF.

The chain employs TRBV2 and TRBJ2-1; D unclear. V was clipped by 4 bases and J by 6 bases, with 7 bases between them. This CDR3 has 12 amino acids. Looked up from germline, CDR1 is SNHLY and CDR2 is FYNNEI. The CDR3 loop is CASSALTNEQFF. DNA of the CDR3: TGTGCCAGCAGTGCACTTACCAATGAGCAGTTCTTC.

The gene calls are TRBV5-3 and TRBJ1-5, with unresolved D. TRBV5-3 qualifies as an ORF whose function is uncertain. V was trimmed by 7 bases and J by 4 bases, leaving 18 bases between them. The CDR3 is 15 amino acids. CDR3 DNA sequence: TGTGCCAGAGCCTCTCAGGCGATATGTAATCAGCCCCAGCATTTT. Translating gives CARASQAICNQPQHF.

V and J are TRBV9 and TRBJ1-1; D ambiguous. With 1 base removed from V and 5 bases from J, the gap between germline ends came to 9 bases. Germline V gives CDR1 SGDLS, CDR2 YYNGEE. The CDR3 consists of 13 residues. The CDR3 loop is CASSVRGVTEAFF. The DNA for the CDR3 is TGTGCCAGCAGCGTAAGAGGCGTGACTGAAGCTTTCTTT.

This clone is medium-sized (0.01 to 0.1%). The CDR3 bases are TGCGCCAGCAGTGAGCGGGAGAACAATGAGCAGTTCTTC. It is translated as CASSERENNEQFF. The rearrangement links TRBV10-2 to TRBJ2-1; D perhaps matches TRBD2 (6 bases). Trimming took off 2 bases at V and 5 bases at J, with 7 bases between the two ends. In germline, CDR1 is WSHSY, CDR2 SAAADI. This CDR3 comprises 13 residues.

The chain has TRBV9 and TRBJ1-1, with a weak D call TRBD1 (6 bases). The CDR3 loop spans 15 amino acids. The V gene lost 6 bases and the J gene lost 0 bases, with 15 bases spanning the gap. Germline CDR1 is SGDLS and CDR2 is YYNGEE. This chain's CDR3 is CASTRQDLMNTEAFF. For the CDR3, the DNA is TGTGCCAGCACTAGACAGGATCTCATGAACACTGAAGCTTTCTTT.

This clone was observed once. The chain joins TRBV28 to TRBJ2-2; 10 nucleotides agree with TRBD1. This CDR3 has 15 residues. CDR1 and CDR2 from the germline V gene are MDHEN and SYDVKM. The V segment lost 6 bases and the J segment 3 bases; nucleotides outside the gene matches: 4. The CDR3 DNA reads TGTGCCAGCAGGATAGGACAGGGGGACACCGGGGAGCTGTTTTTT. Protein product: CASRIGQGDTGELFF.

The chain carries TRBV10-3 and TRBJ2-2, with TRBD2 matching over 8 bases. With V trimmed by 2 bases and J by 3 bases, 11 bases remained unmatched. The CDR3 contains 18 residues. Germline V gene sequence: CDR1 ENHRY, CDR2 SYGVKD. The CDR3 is CAISEGFPSGSDTGELFF. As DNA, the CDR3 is TGTGCCATCAGTGAGGGGTTTCCTAGCGGGTCGGACACCGGGGAGCTGTTTTTT.

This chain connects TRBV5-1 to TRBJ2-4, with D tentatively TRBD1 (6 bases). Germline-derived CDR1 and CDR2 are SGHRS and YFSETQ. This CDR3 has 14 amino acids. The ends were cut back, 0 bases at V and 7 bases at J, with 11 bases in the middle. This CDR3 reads CASSLGQDGNIQYF. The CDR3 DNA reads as TGCGCCAGCAGCTTGGGACAGGATGGGAACATTCAGTACTTC.

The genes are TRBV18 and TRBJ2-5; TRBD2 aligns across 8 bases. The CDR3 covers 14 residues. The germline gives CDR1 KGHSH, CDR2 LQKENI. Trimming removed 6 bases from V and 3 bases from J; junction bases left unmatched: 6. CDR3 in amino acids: CASSRAAGEETQYF. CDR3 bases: TGTGCCAGCTCGCGGGCAGCGGGAGAAGAGACCCAGTACTTC. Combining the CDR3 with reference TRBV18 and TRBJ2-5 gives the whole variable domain NAGVMQNPRHLVRRRGQEARLRCSPMKGHSHVYWYRQLPEEGLKFMVYLQKENIIDESGMPKERFSAEFPKEGPSILRIQQVVRGDSAAYFCASSRAAGEETQYFGPGTRLLVL.

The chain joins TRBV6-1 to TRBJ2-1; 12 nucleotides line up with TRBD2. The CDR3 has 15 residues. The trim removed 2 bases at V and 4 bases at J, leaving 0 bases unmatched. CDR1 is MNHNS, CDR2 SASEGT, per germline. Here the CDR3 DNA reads TGTGCCAGCAGTGAACTAGCGGGAGGGTACAATGAGCAGTTCTTC. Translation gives CASSELAGGYNEQFF.

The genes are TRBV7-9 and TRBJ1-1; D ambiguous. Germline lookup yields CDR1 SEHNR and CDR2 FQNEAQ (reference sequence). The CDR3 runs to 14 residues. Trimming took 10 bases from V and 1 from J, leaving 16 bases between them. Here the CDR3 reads CAIGREDSNTEAFF. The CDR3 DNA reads TGTGCCATAGGCCGTGAGGACTCGAACACTGAAGCTTTCTTT.

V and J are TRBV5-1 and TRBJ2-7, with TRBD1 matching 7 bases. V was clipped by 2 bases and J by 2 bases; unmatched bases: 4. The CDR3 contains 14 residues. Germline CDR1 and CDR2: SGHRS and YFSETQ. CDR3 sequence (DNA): TGCGCCAGCAGCTTAGGGGGACAGACCTACGAGCAGTACTTC. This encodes CASSLGGQTYEQYF.

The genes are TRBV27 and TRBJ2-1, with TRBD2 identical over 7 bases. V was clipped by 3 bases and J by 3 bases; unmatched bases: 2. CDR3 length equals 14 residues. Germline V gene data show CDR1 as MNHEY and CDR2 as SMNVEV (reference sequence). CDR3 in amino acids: CASSFGGSYNEQFF. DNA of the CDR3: TGTGCCAGCAGTTTCGGCGGGAGCTACAATGAGCAGTTCTTC.

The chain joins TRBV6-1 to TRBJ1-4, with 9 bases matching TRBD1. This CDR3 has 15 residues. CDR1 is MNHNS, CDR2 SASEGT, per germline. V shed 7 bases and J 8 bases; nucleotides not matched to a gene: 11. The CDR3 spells CASITVRTGEEKLFF. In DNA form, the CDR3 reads TGTGCCAGCATCACAGTCAGGACAGGGGAGGAAAAACTGTTTTTT.

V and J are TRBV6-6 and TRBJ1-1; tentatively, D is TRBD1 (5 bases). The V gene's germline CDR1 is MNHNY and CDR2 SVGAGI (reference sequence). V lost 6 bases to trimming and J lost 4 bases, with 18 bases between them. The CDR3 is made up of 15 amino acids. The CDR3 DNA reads TGTGCCAGCAGCCATTCGGCGGGGGGGGGCACTGAAGCTTTCTTT. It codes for CASSHSAGGGTEAFF.

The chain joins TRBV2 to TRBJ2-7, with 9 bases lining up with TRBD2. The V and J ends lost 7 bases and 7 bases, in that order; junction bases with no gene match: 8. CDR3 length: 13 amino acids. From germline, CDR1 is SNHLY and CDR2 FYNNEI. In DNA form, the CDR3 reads TGTGCCAGCACGGGACTAGCTTCGTGGGAGCAGTACTTC. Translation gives CASTGLASWEQYF.

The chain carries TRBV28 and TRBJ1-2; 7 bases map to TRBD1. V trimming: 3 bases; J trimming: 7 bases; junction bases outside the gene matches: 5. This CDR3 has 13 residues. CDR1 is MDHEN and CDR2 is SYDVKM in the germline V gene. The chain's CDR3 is CASSLKGATGYTF. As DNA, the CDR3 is TGTGCCAGCAGTTTGAAGGGGGCGACTGGCTACACCTTC.

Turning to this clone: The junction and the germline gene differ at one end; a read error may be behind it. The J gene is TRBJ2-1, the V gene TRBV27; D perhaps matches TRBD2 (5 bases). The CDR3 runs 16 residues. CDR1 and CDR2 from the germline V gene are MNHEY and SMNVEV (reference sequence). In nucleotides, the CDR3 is TGTGCCAGCAGTTTGTGGGCACTAGTCTCCCACAATGAGCAGTTCTTC. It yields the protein CASSLWALVSHNEQFF.

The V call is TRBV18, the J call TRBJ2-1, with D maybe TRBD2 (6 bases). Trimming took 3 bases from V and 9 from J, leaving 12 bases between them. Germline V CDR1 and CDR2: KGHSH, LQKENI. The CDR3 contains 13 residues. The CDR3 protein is CASSPGGSGEQFF. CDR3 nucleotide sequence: TGTGCCAGCTCACCTGGGGGGAGTGGTGAGCAGTTCTTC.